Listed below are T cell receptor beta chains from one sample, sequenced in a study of tumor-infiltrating lymphocytes in primary liver carcinoma. TCRdb analysed the multiplex PCR reads with MiXCR anew, one entry per CDR3 protein. The sample lists a few hundred thousand distinct CDR3 sequences, about three fifths seen once, with about 18% in the top ten. Sequenced material: peripheral blood. Receptors originate from a woman in her 30s with primary liver carcinoma and hepatitis B virus infection. Both conserved end residues are part of each CDR3. A D gene is named only where the DNA matches it firmly. Not all rows give a size; the values are once, few, many and, for expanded clones, a class.

D	size	J	V	DNA	CDR3
TRBD2	NA	TRBJ2-2	TRBV5-5	TGTGCCAGCAGCCCTGGCGGGGGTCGGTTCACGAACACCGGGGAGCTGTTTTTT	CASSPGGGRFTNTGELFF
NA	NA	TRBJ2-2	TRBV6-2/TRBV6-3	TGTGCCAGCAGCCCTCATTGGGTCGCCGGGGAGCTGCTTTTT	CASSPHWVAGELLF
NA	once	TRBJ1-5	TRBV19	TGTGCCAGTAGTAAGGGAGACCAGCCCCAGCATTTT	CASSKGDQPQHF
TRBD1	NA	TRBJ1-6	TRBV6-6	TGTGCCAGCAGCCGCGGGACAGGGGGCTCACCCCTCCAATTT	CASSRGTGGSPLQF
NA	NA	TRBJ2-2	TRBV11-2	TGTGCCAGCGGCCTAAACTACATCACCGGGGAGCTGTTTTTT	CASGLNYITGELFF
NA	few	TRBJ2-7	TRBV11-2	TGTGTCAGCAGCATGCTGTCCGAGCAGTACTTC	CVSSMLSEQYF
TRBD1	many	TRBJ2-3	TRBV6-1	TGTGCCAGCAGTGAAGGAAACAGGGGGACAGATACGCAGTATTTT	CASSEGNRGTDTQYF
NA	NA	TRBJ2-3	TRBV29-1	TGCAGCGTTGAAGATCACGGTAGATGGGCAGGGACGCAGTATTTT	CSVEDHGRWAGTQYF
NA	NA	TRBJ2-1	TRBV11-2	TGTGCCGGCAGTGTCCGTCTGCATGAGCAGTTCTTC	CAGSVRLHEQFF
NA	few	TRBJ2-7	TRBV5-4	TGTGCCAGCAGCTTGGAAAGGGGTGGCTACGAGCAGTACTTC	CASSLERGGYEQYF
TRBD2	once	TRBJ2-3	TRBV6-2/TRBV6-3	TGTGCCAGCAGTTACGGTGAGCGGGGCCTACTGACACATACGCAGTATTTT	CASSYGERGLLTHTQYF
NA	NA	TRBJ1-2	TRBV11-2	TGCGTCAGCAGCTTAGAGTGGAACTATGGCTACACCTTC	CVSSLEWNYGYTF
NA	many	TRBJ2-3	TRBV5-6	TGTGCCAGCAGCTTGGTGGGGACATCTCAGTATTTT	CASSLVGTSQYF
NA	NA	TRBJ2-7	TRBV6-2/TRBV6-3	TGTACCAGCAGTTACTCGAGACATTCGAGTCCTTACGAGCAGTACTTC	CTSSYSRHSSPYEQYF
NA	many	TRBJ1-4	TRBV13	TGTGCCAGCAGCTTATCGGGGAAGTTGTTTTTT	CASSLSGKLFF
NA	NA	TRBJ2-1	TRBV11-2	TGTGCCAACAGCTTACAGTCTAGCCGGAGCTCCTACAATGAGCAGTTCTTT	CANSLQSSRSSYNEQFF
NA	NA	TRBJ1-2	TRBV6-5	TGTGCCGGTCGACCTTTTCCGAAATATGGCTACACCTTC	CAGRPFPKYGYTF
TRBD2	NA	TRBJ2-7	TRBV6-2/TRBV6-3	TGTGTCAGCAGTTACTCGACGCTAGGGCTAGCGGGCTCCTACGAACAGTACTTC	CVSSYSTLGLAGSYEQYF
TRBD2	NA	TRBJ2-7	TRBV4-3	TGCGCCAGCAGCCAAGATGGGTCTAGCGGACTCTACGAGCAGTACTTC	CASSQDGSSGLYEQYF
TRBD2	many	TRBJ2-1	TRBV4-3	TGCGCCAGCAGCCAAGGAACTAGCGGGGGCAATGAGCAGTTCTTC	CASSQGTSGGNEQFF
NA	few	TRBJ2-5	TRBV6-5	TGTGCCAGTAGAGGAGTCGGAGAGACCCAGTACTTC	CASRGVGETQYF
TRBD1	NA	TRBJ2-1	TRBV24-1	TGTGTCACCTCTGGACAGGGTAACTGGGGCGGGCAGTTCTTC	CVTSGQGNWGGQFF
TRBD1	NA	TRBJ2-7	TRBV6-2/TRBV6-3	TGTGTCAGCACTTCGACAGGGGGCAACCTCGCGTCCTACGAGCAGTACTTC	CVSTSTGGNLASYEQYF
NA	many	TRBJ2-1	TRBV6-5	TGTGCCAGCAGTTACGGTGGAGCCTACAATGAGCAGTTCTTC	CASSYGGAYNEQFF
TRBD1	many	TRBJ2-7	TRBV7-8	TGTGCCAGCAGTTCGGGACAGGGGTCCTACGAGCAGTACTTC	CASSSGQGSYEQYF
NA	once	TRBJ1-1	TRBV28	TGTGCCAGCAATCAGATCGTGAACACTGAAGCTTTCTTT	CASNQIVNTEAFF